This T cell receptor beta chain was captured in a study of identical twins. TCRdb fed the 5' RACE reads into MiXCR, producing one record per CDR3 protein. The data show 400,000 to 550,000 distinct CDR3 sequences, with 20% to 25% seen just once and 2.9% held by the top ten. The CDR3 is made up of 16 amino acids. Germline V CDR1 and CDR2: SGDLS, YYNGEE. The V gene lost 3 bases and the J gene lost 7 bases, with 23 bases spanning the gap. These data are also associated with another study on T cells expressing NK-cell markers.

This TCR was sampled from a woman aged 18-30 years in good health. Sequences were obtained from CD4+ T cells sorted from blood. This sequence joins TRBV9 and TRBJ2-7, with D maybe TRBD2 (6 bases). CDR3 protein: CASSARLGAPSGEQYF. CDR3 in DNA: TGTGCCAGCAGCGCGAGACTAGGCGCCCCCTCAGGGGAGCAGTACTTC.